These 14 T cell receptor beta chains originate from one sample sequenced in a study of shared clonotypes between healthy human individuals. Clones were read by immunoSEQ multiplex PCR, and TCRdb kept only the in-frame ones, dropping some. The sample lists under 1,900,000 clones, about 98.5% occurring once. Sequenced material: naive CD4+ T cells sorted from blood. The subset: CD45RA+ positively selected. Source of these receptors: a man aged 25 to 40 in good health.

This chain joins TRBV5-1 and TRBJ1-3; a possible D gene is TRBD1 (6 bases). Trimming took off 3 bases at V and 0 bases at J, with 16 bases between the two ends. CDR1 and CDR2 (germline): SGHRS, YFSETQ. The CDR3 sequence is 17 residues long. CDR3 bases: TGCGCCAGCAGCTCAGGGGCTTCAGGGCGCTCTGGAAACACCATATATTTT. It codes for CASSSGASGRSGNTIYF.

The chain employs TRBV18 and TRBJ1-5; 7 nucleotides align to TRBD1. V dropped 6 bases and J dropped 3; count of bases not matched to a gene: 8. This CDR3 contains 15 residues. CDR1 and CDR2 (germline): KGHSH, LQKENI. The CDR3 protein is CASSSSTGYNQPQHF. The CDR3 region has the DNA TGTGCCAGCTCCTCCTCGACAGGGTACAATCAGCCCCAGCATTTT.

This sequence joins TRBV11-2 and TRBJ2-1; 7 bases line up with TRBD2. Germline CDR1 and CDR2: SGHAT and FQNNGV. Germline trimming cut 5 bases from V and 7 bases from J; bases unmatched to any gene: 11. CDR3 length: 15 residues. The CDR3 protein is CASSQRREPGNEQFF. The CDR3 coding sequence is TGTGCCAGCAGCCAAAGGCGGGAGCCGGGAAATGAGCAGTTCTTC.

This chain links TRBV2 with TRBJ1-2; 8 positions match TRBD1. This CDR3 region has 17 residues. J was trimmed by 4 bases and V by 2 bases; bases with no gene match: 12. Per the germline V gene, CDR1 is SNHLY and CDR2 is FYNNEI. The CDR3 coding sequence is TGTGCCAGCAGTGAATCCGGGACAGGACGTTTTGGCTATGGCTACACCTTC. Protein product: CASSESGTGRFGYGYTF.

This clone was counted between two and nine times. The sample contains more than one DNA sequence encoding this CDR3. The chain combines TRBV11-2 with TRBJ1-5; D might be TRBD1 (5 bases). This CDR3 region has 14 residues. Germline lookup yields CDR1 SGHAT and CDR2 FQNNGV. The V end lost 2 bases, the J end lost 1 base, and 6 bases lay between the germline ends. The CDR3 spells CASSLRDSNQPQHF. CDR3 DNA sequence: TGTGCCAGCAGCTTAAGGGACAGCAATCAGCCCCAGCATTTT.

Of note for this clone: Other DNA sequences from this sample encode an identical CDR3 as well. V gene TRBV5-1 combines with J gene TRBJ1-3; D call uncertain. The CDR3 covers 14 residues. The germline gives CDR1 SGHRS, CDR2 YFSETQ. Trimming shortened V by 1 base and J by 0 bases, and 5 bases separated the two germline ends. Written as DNA, the CDR3 is TGCGCCAGCAGCTTGACCAGCTCTGGAAACACCATATATTTT. It encodes CASSLTSSGNTIYF.

The chain links TRBV30 to TRBJ2-7; 8 bases agree with TRBD2. V gave up 8 bases and J gave up 5 bases; unmatched junction bases: 11. Germline loops: CDR1 GTSNPN, CDR2 SVGIG (reference sequence). The CDR3 has 13 amino acids. The CDR3 loop reads CAGSAGARNEQYF. CDR3 DNA: TGTGCCGGATCAGCGGGGGCGAGGAACGAGCAGTACTTC.

The V call is TRBV5-6, the J call TRBJ1-1; D is perhaps TRBD1 (5 bases). This CDR3 has 12 residues. Between the trimmed V and J ends, which lost 1 base and 4 bases, there was a span of 5 bases. CDR1 is SGHDT and CDR2 is YYEEEE in the germline V gene. Here the CDR3 reads CASSLRGTEAFF. The CDR3 DNA follows: TGTGCCAGCAGCTTGAGGGGCACTGAAGCTTTCTTT.

The gene calls are TRBV6-1 and TRBJ1-2, with 12 positions matching TRBD1. V was pared by 6 bases and J by 5 bases, with 7 bases of the junction left unmatched. Germline lookup yields CDR1 MNHNS and CDR2 SASEGT. The length of the CDR3 is 15 residues. The CDR3 loop is CASSDRDRGLYGYTF. CDR3 in DNA: TGTGCCAGCAGCGACCGGGACAGGGGGCTTTATGGCTACACCTTC.

Only one count was recorded for this clone. The chain has TRBV28 and TRBJ2-7; 9 bases are a match to TRBD1. The CDR3 is made up of 14 amino acids. J was trimmed by 1 base and V by 8 bases; bases with no gene match: 6. Germline V lookup: CDR1 MDHEN, CDR2 SYDVKM. The CDR3 nucleotides read TGTGCCAGCTACACAGGACAGGGGTCCTACGAGCAGTACTTC. Its translation is CASYTGQGSYEQYF.

CDR3 in DNA: TGTGCCAGTAGTCCCCGACTAGCCCGTTTACCTGATGAGCAGTTCTTC. It translates to CASSPRLARLPDEQFF. The chain joins TRBV19 to TRBJ2-1; 7 bases align to TRBD2. The CDR3 is 16 amino acids. CDR1 and CDR2 (germline): LNHDA, SQIVND (reference sequence). V was pared by 5 bases and J by 8 bases, with 15 bases of the junction left unmatched. The variable domain in full, completed from reference TRBV19 and TRBJ2-1, reads DGGITQSPKYLFRKEGQNVTLSCEQNLNHDAMYWYRQDPGQGLRLIYYSQIVNDFQKGDIAEGYSVSREKKESFPLTVTSAQKNPTAFYLCASSPRLARLPDEQFFGPGTRLTVL.

The sample holds one count of this clone. The V call is TRBV5-1, the J call TRBJ2-7, with D perhaps TRBD2 (6 bases). This CDR3 region has 15 residues. Per germline, CDR1 SGHRS and CDR2 YFSETQ. Trimming stripped 0 bases from V and 3 bases from J, with 13 bases between. CDR3 amino acids: CASSLVPRGNYEQYF. For the CDR3, the DNA is TGCGCCAGCAGCTTGGTCCCCCGGGGGAACTACGAGCAGTACTTC.

As DNA, the CDR3 is TGTGCCAGCAGCGGCTGGGGGGGCTACGAGCAGTACTTC. Translating it yields CASSGWGGYEQYF. This chain links TRBV7-9 with TRBJ2-7, with TRBD2 identical over 7 bases. Germline V gives CDR1 SEHNR, CDR2 FQNEAQ (reference sequence). Trimming took 5 bases from V and 3 from J; bases not matched to a gene: 4. The CDR3 runs 13 residues.

This chain joins TRBV18 and TRBJ2-4; no clear D gene. Germline loops: CDR1 KGHSH, CDR2 LQKENI. Trimming took 0 bases from V and 9 from J, leaving 15 bases between them. The CDR3 runs 15 residues. CDR3 coding DNA: TGTGCCAGCTCACCACCCGGGCCCCGGTTGGGCATTCAGTACTTC. Protein: CASSPPGPRLGIQYF.